The clone carrying this T cell receptor beta chain appeared many times. The V end lost 9 bases, the J end lost 6 bases, and 18 bases lay between the germline ends. Germline CDR1 is MDHEN and CDR2 is SYDVKM. The CDR3 is made up of 14 amino acids. RNA transcripts served as the template for amplifying TCR beta CDR3 regions. Initially, a first-round RT-PCR of the TCR CDR3 employed the HTBI primer set. TCRdb itself ran the multiplex PCR reads through MiXCR, one entry per CDR3 protein. The sample has some 350,000 distinct CDR3 sequences, about a fifth seen once. The sample originates from a study of T cells in Graves' hyperthyroidism and ophthalmopathy. When ophthalmopathy did not progress within 18 months, Graves' hyperthyroidism was considered stable. Those patients with uncontrolled infection, other autoimmune disease, pregnancy or lactation were excluded.

V usage is TRBV28 and J usage is TRBJ1-5, with D tentatively TRBD1 (5 bases). This receptor was obtained from a woman aged 18-29 years with Graves' hyperthyroidism. Specimen: blood. The CDR3 sequence: CASKGRQGGQPQHF. DNA for the CDR3: TGTGCCAGTAAGGGTAGGCAGGGCGGTCAGCCCCAGCATTTT.